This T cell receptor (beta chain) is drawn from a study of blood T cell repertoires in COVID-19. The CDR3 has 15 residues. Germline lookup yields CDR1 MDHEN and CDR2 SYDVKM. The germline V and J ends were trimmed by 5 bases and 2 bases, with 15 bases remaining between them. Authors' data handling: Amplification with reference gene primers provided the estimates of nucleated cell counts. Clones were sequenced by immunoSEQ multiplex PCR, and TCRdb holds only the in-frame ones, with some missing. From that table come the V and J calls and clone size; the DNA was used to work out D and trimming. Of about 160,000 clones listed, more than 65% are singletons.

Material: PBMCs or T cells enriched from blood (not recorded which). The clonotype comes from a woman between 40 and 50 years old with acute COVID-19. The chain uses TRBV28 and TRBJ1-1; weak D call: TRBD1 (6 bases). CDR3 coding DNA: TGTGCCAGCAGTACGATACAGGGAAAAAACACTGAAGCTTTCTTT. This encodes CASSTIQGKNTEAFF.